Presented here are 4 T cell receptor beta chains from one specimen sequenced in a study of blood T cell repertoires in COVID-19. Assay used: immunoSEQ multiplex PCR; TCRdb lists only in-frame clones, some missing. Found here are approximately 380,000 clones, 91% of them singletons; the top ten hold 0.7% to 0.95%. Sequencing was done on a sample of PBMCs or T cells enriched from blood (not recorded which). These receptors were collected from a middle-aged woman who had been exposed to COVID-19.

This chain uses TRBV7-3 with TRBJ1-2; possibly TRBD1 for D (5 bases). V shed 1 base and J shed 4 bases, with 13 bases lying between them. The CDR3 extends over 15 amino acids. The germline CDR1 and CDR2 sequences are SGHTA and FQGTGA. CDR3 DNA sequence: TGTGCCAGCAGCTTAATTGGGGGAGCGGGCTATGGCTACACCTTC. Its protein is CASSLIGGAGYGYTF.

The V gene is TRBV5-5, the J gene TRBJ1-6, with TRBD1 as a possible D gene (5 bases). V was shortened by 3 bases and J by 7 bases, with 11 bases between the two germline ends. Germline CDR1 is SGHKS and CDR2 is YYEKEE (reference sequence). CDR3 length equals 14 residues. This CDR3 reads CASSSQGSNSPLHF. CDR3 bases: TGTGCCAGCAGCTCTCAGGGTTCGAATTCACCCCTCCACTTT.

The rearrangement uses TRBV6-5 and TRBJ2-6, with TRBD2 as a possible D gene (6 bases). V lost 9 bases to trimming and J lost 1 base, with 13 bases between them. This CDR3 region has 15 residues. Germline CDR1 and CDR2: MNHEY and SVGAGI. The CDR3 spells CASFGGRSGANVLTF. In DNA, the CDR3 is TGTGCCAGTTTTGGGGGGAGATCTGGGGCCAACGTCCTGACTTTC.

The CDR3 spells CASSYGGQPFYEQYF. CDR3 nucleotides: TGTGCCAGCAGTTACGGGGGACAGCCTTTCTACGAGCAGTACTTC. This chain joins TRBV6-5 and TRBJ2-7; 7 bases align to TRBD1. The ends lost 2 bases at V and 3 bases at J; junction bases unmatched: 7. From germline, CDR1 is MNHEY and CDR2 SVGAGI. The CDR3 is 15 residues long.